The 29 T cell receptor beta chains in this list originate from one sample, sequenced in a study of cytomegalovirus exposure and HLA in healthy donors. A multiplex PCR was run with 60 Vbeta primers and 13 Jbeta primers. Libraries were prepared by immunoSEQ multiplex PCR; TCRdb keeps only in-frame clonotypes and omits some of them. The sample lists hundreds of thousands of clones, approximately 70% seen once, with approximately 2.5% in the top ten. Sequenced material: PBMCs. These TCRs come from a female donor in good health and CMV-seronegative.

The gene calls are TRBV7-9 and TRBJ2-1, with D hard to call. V was clipped by 1 base and J by 14 bases, with 15 bases between them. Germline V gene lookup returns CDR1 SEHNR and CDR2 FQNEAQ (reference sequence). The CDR3 consists of 13 residues. The CDR3 DNA follows: TGTGCCAGCAGCTTAGATGGAGTGCTCGGAGAGTTCTTC. It codes for CASSLDGVLGEFF. Filled out from reference TRBV7-9 and TRBJ2-1, the complete variable domain reads DTGVSQNPRHKITKRGQNVTFRCDPISEHNRLYWYRQTLGQGPEFLTYFQNEAQLEKSRLLSDRFSAERPKGSFSTLEIQRTEQGDSAMYLCASSLDGVLGEFFGPGTRLTVL.

The DNA for the CDR3 is TGTGCCAGCTCACCCTCGGCGGCCTCAGGAGGTAGAACCGGGGAGCTGTTTTTT. It is translated as CASSPSAASGGRTGELFF. The chain joins TRBV18 to TRBJ2-2; D might be TRBD2 (5 bases). The CDR3 has 18 residues. The germline V gene encodes CDR1 KGHSH and CDR2 LQKENI. Trimming left V 3 bases short and J 5 bases short, with 22 bases between.

The V and J genes are TRBV10-2 and TRBJ2-7, with D unresolved. This CDR3 contains 12 residues. The V and J ends lost 2 bases and 4 bases respectively, with 6 bases between them. CDR1 and CDR2 (germline): WSHSY, SAAADI. The CDR3 bases are TGCGCCAGCAGTGAGCCTTTATACGAGCAGTACTTC. This codes for CASSEPLYEQYF.

This clone was observed once. CDR3 nucleotide sequence: TGTGCCAGCAGCCCATCCCGAGATCTTACGCAGTATTTT. It translates to CASSPSRDLTQYF. The chain recombines TRBV11-2 with TRBJ2-3; D unresolved. CDR1 and CDR2 from the germline V gene are SGHAT and FQNNGV. Trimming cost V 5 bases and J 8 bases, with 14 bases left between them. The CDR3 is made up of 13 amino acids.

The V and J genes are TRBV28 and TRBJ1-2; D might be TRBD1 (5 bases). V was cut by 6 bases and J by 7 bases, with 12 bases left in between. Germline values: CDR1 MDHEN, CDR2 SYDVKM. This CDR3 is 12 amino acids long. The CDR3 protein is CASSLLQGGYTF. The CDR3 nucleotides are TGTGCCAGCAGCCTCCTTCAGGGTGGCTACACCTTC.

The J gene is TRBJ1-4, the V gene TRBV19, with D maybe TRBD1 (5 bases). The CDR3 is made up of 18 amino acids. Trimming took 3 bases from V and 6 from J, leaving 23 bases between them. Germline CDR1 reads LNHDA; CDR2 reads SQIVND (reference sequence). CDR3 in DNA: TGTGCCAGTAGTATTTATTGGACTAGGGGCGCTACGGATGAAAAACTGTTTTTT. Translation gives CASSIYWTRGATDEKLFF.

The chain joins TRBV2 to TRBJ2-1; unclear D gene. This CDR3 comprises 16 residues. The V gene's germline CDR1 is SNHLY and CDR2 FYNNEI. V lost 3 bases to trimming and J lost 13 bases, with 25 bases between them. CDR3 sequence: CASSDIQKSGVLRQFF. The CDR3, as DNA: TGTGCCAGCAGTGACATCCAGAAGTCCGGAGTCTTGAGACAGTTCTTC.

The CDR3 here is CASSPELNTEAFF. The CDR3 DNA is TGTGCCAGCTCACCTGAGTTGAACACTGAAGCTTTCTTT. The chain links TRBV18 to TRBJ1-1; no definite D call. The germline V and J ends were trimmed by 3 bases and 0 bases, with 5 bases remaining between them. CDR1 and CDR2 from the germline V gene are KGHSH and LQKENI. The CDR3 is made up of 13 amino acids.

With regard to this clone: At one end, the junction sequence differs from germline, possibly due to a read error. The chain is built from TRBV7-9 and TRBJ1-2, with D unresolved. CDR1 and CDR2 (germline): SEHNR, FQNEAQ (reference sequence). The CDR3 runs to 13 residues. The CDR3 region is CSSSLHGTEGYTF. Here the CDR3 DNA reads TGTTCCAGCAGCTTACACGGAACGGAGGGCTACACCTTC.

This clone was counted a few times. J is TRBJ2-5 and V is TRBV6-5; D may be TRBD1 (6 bases). V dropped 2 bases and J dropped 5 bases, with 12 bases sitting between them. The CDR3 covers 14 residues. Germline loops: CDR1 MNHEY, CDR2 SVGAGI. The CDR3 reads CASSYGGPGETQYF. The CDR3 nucleotides are TGTGCCAGCAGTTACGGGGGCCCGGGGGAGACCCAGTACTTC.

The J gene is TRBJ2-1, the V gene TRBV11-2; 11 positions agree with TRBD2. The V gene end was trimmed by 6 bases and the J gene end by 7 bases; junction bases not matched to a gene: 5. The CDR3 runs 14 residues. Germline V gene data show CDR1 as SGHAT and CDR2 as FQNNGV. CDR3 residues: CASRTGLAVNEQFF. DNA of the CDR3: TGTGCCAGCAGGACGGGACTAGCGGTTAATGAGCAGTTCTTC.

This CDR3 reads CASSPPTGPYNEQFF. Here the CDR3 DNA reads TGTGCCAGCAGCCCCCCGACGGGTCCCTACAATGAGCAGTTCTTC. V usage is TRBV5-6 and J usage is TRBJ2-1; D unclear. The CDR3 is made up of 15 amino acids. Trimming removed 4 bases at V and 2 bases at J, with 13 bases between. Per germline, CDR1 SGHDT and CDR2 YYEEEE.

In its sample, this clone was seen once. The chain uses TRBV29-1 and TRBJ2-1, with 7 bases that match TRBD2. Germline lookup yields CDR1 SQVTM and CDR2 ANQGSEA. V shed 4 bases and J 1 base; nucleotides not matched to a gene: 4. CDR3 length equals 14 residues. The CDR3 DNA reads TGCAGCGTTGTCCGCGGGAGTTCCTACAATGAGCAGTTCTTC. Translation gives CSVVRGSSYNEQFF.

The rearrangement joins TRBV7-9 to TRBJ2-1; D unclear. The germline V and J ends were trimmed by 1 base and 5 bases, with 12 bases remaining between them. The length of the CDR3 is 15 residues. CDR1 and CDR2 (germline): SEHNR, FQNEAQ (reference sequence). The CDR3 region is CASSLVPDRDNEQFF. The CDR3 DNA sequence: TGTGCCAGCAGCTTAGTGCCCGACCGGGACAATGAGCAGTTCTTC.

This clone was observed a few times. V gene TRBV7-9 combines with J gene TRBJ2-7; 13 bases match TRBD2. Unmatched junction bases numbered 7, after V lost 5 bases and J lost 6 bases. Germline V CDR1 and CDR2: SEHNR, FQNEAQ (reference sequence). This CDR3 spans 15 amino acids. The DNA of the CDR3 is TGTGCCAGCAGCGAAGGGACTAGCGGGGTACCCGAGCAGTACTTC. As protein: CASSEGTSGVPEQYF.

This clone has a single count. The chain joins TRBV21-1 to TRBJ2-3; the D call TRBD1 from the table was never checked on the DNA. TRBV21-1 is a known pseudogene. CDR3 length equals 13 residues. The CDR3: CASTPARTDTQYF. CDR3 nucleotide sequence: TGTGCCAGCACCCCGGCCAGGACAGATACGCAGTATTTT.

The chain couples TRBV19 to TRBJ1-5, with a tentative D call TRBD1 (5 bases). This CDR3 contains 15 residues. Trimming stripped 3 bases from V and 7 bases from J, with 16 bases between. The germline V gene has CDR1 LNHDA and CDR2 SQIVND (reference sequence). The CDR3 loop is CASSIIMADIQPQHF. The DNA for the CDR3 is TGTGCCAGTAGTATTATTATGGCGGACATCCAGCCCCAGCATTTT.

The V gene is TRBV15, the J gene TRBJ1-2; 11 bases are a match to TRBD1. Germline V gene lookup returns CDR1 LNHNV and CDR2 YYDKDF (reference sequence). The CDR3 covers 19 residues. V gave up 2 bases and J gave up 4 bases; unmatched junction bases: 15. In nucleotides, the CDR3 is TGTGCCACCAGCAGAACCATTCCGGGACAGGGGGATTTTTTCTATGGCTACACCTTC. Translated: CATSRTIPGQGDFFYGYTF.

This clone has just one count. J is TRBJ2-2 and V is TRBV27, with 13 bases lining up with TRBD2. The CDR3 sequence is 16 residues long. Trimming at V came to 6 bases and at J to 5 bases, leaving 6 bases not matched to a gene. Germline V gene sequence: CDR1 MNHEY, CDR2 SMNVEV (reference sequence). The CDR3 sequence: CASRELAGGPTGELFF. As DNA, the CDR3 is TGTGCCAGCAGAGAACTAGCGGGAGGGCCAACCGGGGAGCTGTTTTTT.

DNA of the CDR3: TGTGCCAGCAGCTTATGGGGACAGGGGTACTACGAGCAGTACTTC. Translating gives CASSLWGQGYYEQYF. The chain employs TRBV7-2 and TRBJ2-7; 10 nucleotides line up with TRBD1. This CDR3 has 15 residues. J was trimmed by 3 bases and V by 2 bases; bases with no gene match: 4. Germline V CDR1 and CDR2: SGHTA, FQGNSA.

This chain joins TRBV27 and TRBJ2-7; 9 nucleotides align to TRBD1. After removal of 6 bases from V and 4 bases from J, the junction contained 4 bases not matched to a gene. The CDR3 loop spans 13 amino acids. Germline loops: CDR1 MNHEY, CDR2 SMNVEV (reference sequence). This chain's CDR3 is CASSRDRAYEQYF. The CDR3 DNA follows: TGTGCCAGCAGCCGGGACAGGGCTTACGAGCAGTACTTC.

A word on this clone: Within the sample, other DNA sequences also encode this same CDR3. This chain connects TRBV7-9 to TRBJ1-3; D is possibly TRBD1 (6 bases). This CDR3 is 15 amino acids long. Germline V gene sequence: CDR1 SEHNR, CDR2 FQNEAQ (reference sequence). The V gene lost 7 bases and the J gene lost 0 bases, with 13 bases spanning the gap. This CDR3 is CASTQGQLSGNTIYF. In DNA form, the CDR3 reads TGTGCCAGCACCCAAGGACAGCTCTCTGGAAACACCATATATTTT.

CDR3 residues: CASSYSLAGTYEQYF. The CDR3 DNA reads as TGTGCCAGCAGTTACTCACTAGCGGGAACCTACGAGCAGTACTTC. The chain is built from TRBV6-5 and TRBJ2-7; 10 nucleotides match TRBD2. From germline, CDR1 is MNHEY and CDR2 SVGAGI. The CDR3 is 15 residues long. V lost 0 bases and J lost 2; bases outside the gene matches: 1.

V is TRBV25-1 and J is TRBJ2-3, with 7 positions matching TRBD2. Trimming removed 3 bases from V and 3 bases from J; junction bases left unmatched: 9. The length of the CDR3 is 16 residues. CDR1 and CDR2 (germline): MGHDK, SYGVNS. In DNA form, the CDR3 reads TGTGCCAGCAGTGACGTAGCTGCGGGAGCAACAGATACGCAGTATTTT. Encoded protein: CASSDVAAGATDTQYF.

This sequence joins TRBV7-8 and TRBJ2-1, with TRBD2 identical over 11 bases. The V gene's germline CDR1 is SGHVS and CDR2 FQNEAQ. This CDR3 is built from 16 residues. Losses at the gene ends were 1 base for V and 2 bases for J; bases not matched to a gene: 1. Here the CDR3 reads CASSLGGLAAYNEQFF. CDR3 coding DNA: TGTGCCAGCAGCTTAGGGGGACTAGCGGCCTACAATGAGCAGTTCTTC. Complete variable domain (other parts from reference TRBV7-8 and TRBJ2-1): GAGVSQSPRYKVAKRGQDVALRCDPISGHVSLFWYQQALGQGPEFLTYFQNEAQLDKSGLPSDRFFAERPEGSVSTLKIQRTQQEDSAVYLCASSLGGLAAYNEQFFGPGTRLTVL.

The gene calls are TRBV7-8 and TRBJ2-7; D may be TRBD1 (6 bases). The length of the CDR3 is 15 residues. The V end lost 1 base, the J end lost 2 bases, and 12 bases lay between the germline ends. Germline loops: CDR1 SGHVS, CDR2 FQNEAQ. DNA for the CDR3: TGTGCCAGCAGCTTAGTGGACAGCATGCCCTACGAGCAGTACTTC. Translating gives CASSLVDSMPYEQYF.

The rearrangement joins TRBV5-5 to TRBJ2-7; 12 bases line up with TRBD1. The CDR3 has 14 residues. Germline V gene lookup returns CDR1 SGHKS and CDR2 YYEKEE (reference sequence). Trimming took 4 bases from V and 7 from J; bases not matched to a gene: 6. The CDR3 bases are TGTGCCAGCAGCCCGGGACAGGGGGCGCGTGAGCAGTACTTC. Amino acid sequence: CASSPGQGAREQYF.

The chain combines TRBV6-1 with TRBJ2-7; 9 bases align to TRBD2. The J segment lost 4 bases and the V segment lost 6 bases, leaving 4 bases of the junction unmatched. Germline assignment: CDR1 MNHNS and CDR2 SASEGT. This CDR3 has 13 residues. CDR3 protein: CASRVAGVYEQYF. The CDR3 DNA is TGTGCCAGCAGGGTAGCGGGAGTGTACGAGCAGTACTTC.

V and J are TRBV2 and TRBJ2-5, with D unresolved. The germline CDR1 and CDR2 sequences are SNHLY and FYNNEI. The CDR3 is 12 residues long. V lost 5 bases to trimming and J lost 1 base, with 5 bases between them. The CDR3 DNA reads as TGTGCCAGCAGTTCCAGCCAAGAGACCCAGTACTTC. This encodes CASSSSQETQYF.